This record covers a single T cell receptor beta chain. The antigen remains undetermined. This sample is drawn from a study of lymphopenia after photon versus proton radiotherapy. Study findings and constraints: Survival link was tested only in deceased patients; proton benefit remains a possibility. After the lymphocyte nadir, photon-treated repertoires showed oligoclonal expansion, especially of CD8+ Temra cells. Proton therapy kept repertoires fairly stable, unlike photons, which gained effector/memory cells. In patients who died, overall survival fell as post-nadir TCR diversity dropped more.

Data came from immunoSEQ multiplex PCR; TCRdb stores just in-frame clones and leaves some out. The sample records around 70,000 clones, approximately 90% being singletons. The CDR3 is made up of 14 amino acids. V shed 3 bases and J shed 2 bases, with 9 bases lying between them. Germline CDR1 and CDR2: SGDLS and YYNGEE. This sample comprised peripheral blood, obtained from a patient treated with photon-based radiotherapy. The source of this sequence is an older woman with pancreatic cancer. J is TRBJ2-1 and V is TRBV9; the D is unclear. The CDR3 reads CASSAPPPYNEQFF. In DNA, the CDR3 is TGTGCCAGCAGCGCCCCTCCCCCCTACAATGAGCAGTTCTTC.